This T cell receptor beta chain was identified in a study of blood T cell repertoires in COVID-19. At the level of the study: Samples taken during acute and convalescent COVID-19 were collected in the United States, Italy and Spain. Nucleic acid was either cDNA or gDNA, and it came from T cells, B-cell-depleted T cells, or PBMCs.

Per the original methods: By means of reference gene primer amplification, nucleated cell counts were estimated. The table came from immunoSEQ multiplex PCR; TCRdb's copy has only in-frame clones and leaves some out. V and J calls plus clone size are reproduced from that table; the DNA served to infer D and trimming. The sample has approximately 120,000 clones, approximately 84% seen once. Trimming removed 0 bases at V and 0 bases at J, with 7 bases between. Germline V CDR1 and CDR2: SGHRS, YFSETQ. The CDR3 consists of 15 residues. V is TRBV5-1 and J is TRBJ1-3, with D possibly TRBD1 on 6 matching bases. Specimen: peripheral blood. This receptor was obtained from a woman aged 45-65 years with acute or convalescent COVID-19. DNA of the CDR3: TGCGCCAGCAGCTTGGTACAGGGCTCTGGAAACACCATATATTTT. Amino acids: CASSLVQGSGNTIYF.